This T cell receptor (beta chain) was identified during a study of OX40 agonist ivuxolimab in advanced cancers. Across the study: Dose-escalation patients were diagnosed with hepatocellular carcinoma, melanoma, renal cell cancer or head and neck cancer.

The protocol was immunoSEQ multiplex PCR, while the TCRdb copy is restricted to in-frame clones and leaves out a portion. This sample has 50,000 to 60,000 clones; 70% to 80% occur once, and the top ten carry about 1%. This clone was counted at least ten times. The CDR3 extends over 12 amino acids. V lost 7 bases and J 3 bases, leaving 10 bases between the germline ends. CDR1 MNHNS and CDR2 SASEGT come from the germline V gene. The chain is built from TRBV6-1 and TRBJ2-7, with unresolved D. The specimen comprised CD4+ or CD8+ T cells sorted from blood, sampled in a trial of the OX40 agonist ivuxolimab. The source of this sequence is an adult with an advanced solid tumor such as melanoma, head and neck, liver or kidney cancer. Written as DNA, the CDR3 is TGTGCCAGCACCCTGGGCGGCTACGAGCAGTACTTC. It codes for CASTLGGYEQYF.